This TCR beta chain was documented in a study of beta chain features in type 1 diabetes. The study's findings and limits: The question left open here concerned HLA type influencing TCRB rearrangement. Shortening that was moderate but significant affected the TCRB CDR3s of Type 1 diabetes patients in all four CD4+ subsets.

The purity of all sorted populations exceeded 95%. V was pared by 2 bases and J by 6 bases, with 5 bases of the junction left unmatched. Germline CDR1 and CDR2: SGHRS and YFSETQ. The CDR3 is 14 residues long. The isolated RNA, all of it, was reverse transcribed, so expressed TCRB transcripts were what got sequenced. The repertoire was sequenced with immunoSEQ multiplex PCR; TCRdb's copy has only in-frame clones and lacks some. The profile shows 200,000 to 250,000 clones, roughly 13% of them singletons. This clone occurred a few times. The target antigen is unknown. The clonotype was recovered from a man aged 30 to 45 with type 1 diabetes. Sequencing was done on a sample of naive CD4+ T cells from blood. The rearrangement links TRBV5-1 to TRBJ2-1; 7 nucleotides match TRBD2. CDR3 DNA: TGCGCCAGCAGCTTTCGGACTAGAGGCAATGAGCAGTTCTTC. Its translation is CASSFRTRGNEQFF.